A selection of T cell receptor beta chains follows, all from one sample in a study of blood T cell repertoires in COVID-19. Sequenced by immunoSEQ multiplex PCR; TCRdb stores in-frame clones only, minus some. The sample contains roughly 200,000 clones, approximately 90% of which appear only once. The specimen was peripheral blood. These receptors were taken from a man of 80 years or more with acute or convalescent COVID-19. Each CDR3 is given with its conserved first and last residue.

TRBJ2-2,TRBV19,CATGNGGRVTGELFF
TRBJ1-3,TRBV5-4,CASSTGTVLPSGNTIYF
TRBJ2-7,TRBV15,CATSRVRTSGSISYEQYF
TRBJ1-5,TRBV6-6,CASSYSELNQPQHF
TRBJ2-1,TRBV18,CASSPVAINEQFF
TRBJ2-1,TRBV7-9,CASSLSGVGNEQFF
TRBJ2-4,TRBV11-2,CASSRTGILTKNIQYF
TRBJ2-4,TRBV6-5,CASRGDRNIQYF
TRBJ1-6,TRBV28,CASSSSDRRNSPLHF
TRBJ2-3,TRBV29-1,CSVEGGVPDTQYF
TRBJ2-7,TRBV6-1,CASSQVLREQYF
TRBJ1-4,TRBV25-1,CASSERGFTGAVKLFF
TRBJ1-2,TRBV11-1,CASGPYRDYGYTF
TRBJ1-2,TRBV5-1,CASSSTATNYGYTF
TRBJ2-2,TRBV11-2,CASRREWNTGELFF
TRBJ1-1,TRBV5-1,CASSLAWANTEAFF
TRBJ1-4,TRBV28,CASSLTATNEKLFF
TRBJ2-5,TRBV11-3,CASRRRGLETQYF
TRBJ1-4,TRBV19,CASSIQSATNEKLFF
TRBJ2-2,TRBV5-5,CASSLGLAGGPNTGELFF
TRBJ2-7,TRBV29-1,CSVEFETLQYF
TRBJ2-1,TRBV6-2/TRBV6-3,CASSLPGRNEQFF
TRBJ1-1,TRBV27,CASSRARSGVGDTEAFF
TRBJ1-5,TRBV27,CASSDTGVWQPQHF
TRBJ1-1,TRBV12-5,CASAAPGPSNTEAFF
TRBJ1-1,TRBV29-1,CSVSRFGNTEAFF
TRBJ2-1,TRBV5-1,CASSSDSHVLFF
TRBJ2-3,TRBV24-1,CATSETGVEDTQYF
TRBJ2-3,TRBV11-2,CASGPGQHTDTQYF
TRBJ1-1,TRBV6-5,CASGIRTGNTEAFF
TRBJ1-2,TRBV28,CASSSPNNYGYTF
TRBJ2-3,TRBV7-9,CASSPNRDTQYF
TRBJ2-1,TRBV11-2,CASSLELYGNEQFF
TRBJ2-7,TRBV15,CATSGQDRGSYEQYF
TRBJ1-5,TRBV19,CASSSLGTGRSNQPQHF
TRBJ2-3,TRBV18,CASSPQGDGTDTQYF
TRBJ1-6,TRBV19,CASSNTRDRMRSPLHF
TRBJ2-2,TRBV18,CASSRPGGTGELFF
TRBJ1-2,TRBV25-1,CASSKGQDYGYTF
TRBJ2-7,TRBV10-3,CATAPGNRYEQYF
TRBJ2-3,TRBV3-1/TRBV3-2,CASSQRGQGAPRGSTDTQYF
TRBJ1-1,TRBV9,CASSVRIQGRDRRNTEAFF
TRBJ1-5,TRBV6-5,CASRSGGGSNQPQHF
TRBJ1-2,TRBV29-1,CSVSNPYGYGYTF
TRBJ2-1,TRBV7-3,CASSLQGVYENEQFF
TRBJ2-2,TRBV5-1,CASSPPWAGGTGELFF
TRBJ1-2,TRBV19,CASHRRDRGNYGYTF
TRBJ1-1,TRBV6-4,CASREQGTNTEAFF
TRBJ2-3,TRBV9,CASSLGGVTDTQYF
TRBJ1-2,TRBV28,CASSLQGRYNGYTF
TRBJ2-5,TRBV9,CASSTQEVETQYF
TRBJ1-2,TRBV6-5,CASITGTALFYGYTF
TRBJ2-5,TRBV11-2,CASSLGNRVPYQETQYF
TRBJ2-3,TRBV11-2,CASSSLTAGVSSDTQYF